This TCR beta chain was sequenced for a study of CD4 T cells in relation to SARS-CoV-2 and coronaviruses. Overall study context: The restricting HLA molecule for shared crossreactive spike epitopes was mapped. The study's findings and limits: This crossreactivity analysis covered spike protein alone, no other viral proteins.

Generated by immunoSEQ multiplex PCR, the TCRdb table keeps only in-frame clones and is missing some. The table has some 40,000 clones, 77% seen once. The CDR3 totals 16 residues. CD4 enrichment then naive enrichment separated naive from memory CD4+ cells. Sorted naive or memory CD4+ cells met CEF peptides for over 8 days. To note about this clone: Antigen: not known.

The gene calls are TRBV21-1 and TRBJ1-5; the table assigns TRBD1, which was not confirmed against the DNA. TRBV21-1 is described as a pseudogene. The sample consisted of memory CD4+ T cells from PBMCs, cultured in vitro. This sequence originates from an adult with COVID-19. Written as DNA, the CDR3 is TGTGCCAGCAGCAGTATCCCGGGACAGGGTCGACAGCCCCAGCATTTT. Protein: CASSSIPGQGRQPQHF.